The 26 T cell receptor beta chains below come from one sample, sequenced in a study of T cell responses to AZD1222 COVID-19 vaccine. Libraries were prepared by immunoSEQ multiplex PCR; TCRdb keeps only in-frame clonotypes and omits some of them. Of 120,000 or so clones in the sample, 93% are singletons; the top ten hold approximately 5%. Specimen: peripheral blood, collected 28 days after the second AZD1222 dose. The receptors stem from an adult who received the AZD1222 COVID-19 vaccine.

The chain is built from TRBV10-3 and TRBJ1-6; no firm D call. CDR3 length equals 13 residues. Germline assignment: CDR1 ENHRY and CDR2 SYGVKD. With 3 bases removed from V and 7 bases from J, the gap between germline ends came to 7 bases. CDR3 region: CAISEPGNSPLHF. The CDR3 DNA is TGTGCCATCAGTGAACCAGGAAATTCACCCCTCCACTTT.

This clone was recorded once. This rearrangement joins TRBV27 to TRBJ1-1, with a weak D call TRBD1 (6 bases). The CDR3 runs to 14 residues. The germline V gene has CDR1 MNHEY and CDR2 SMNVEV (reference sequence). V dropped 1 base and J dropped 4 bases, with 10 bases sitting between them. The CDR3 reads CASSLLQGTTEAFF. For the CDR3, the DNA is TGTGCCAGCAGTTTATTACAGGGTACCACTGAAGCTTTCTTT.

The gene calls are TRBV9 and TRBJ1-3; D remains unclear. The CDR3 totals 14 residues. Germline-derived CDR1 and CDR2 are SGDLS and YYNGEE. The V gene lost 3 bases and the J gene lost 9 bases, with 16 bases spanning the gap. The CDR3 spells CASSGRQTLGTIYF. Here the CDR3 DNA reads TGTGCCAGCAGCGGACGACAAACTCTGGGCACCATATATTTT.

The CDR3 DNA follows: TGTGCCAGCAGTTCCCCTAGCGGCCTCGAATACAACTATGAGCAGTTCTTC. Residues: CASSSPSGLEYNYEQFF. The chain recombines TRBV6-2 or TRBV6-3 with TRBJ2-1; 7 bases are a match to TRBD2. Trimming at V came to 4 bases and at J to 8 bases, leaving 17 bases not matched to a gene. From germline, CDR1 is MNHEY and CDR2 SVGEGT. The length of the CDR3 is 17 residues.

The chain links TRBV7-6 to TRBJ1-4, with D tentatively TRBD1 (6 bases). The germline V gene has CDR1 SGHVS and CDR2 FNYEAQ. The CDR3 is 15 amino acids. The V end lost 5 bases, the J end lost 0 bases, and 10 bases lay between the germline ends. The CDR3 sequence: CASSRGATTNEKLFF. The CDR3 coding sequence is TGTGCCAGCAGCCGGGGGGCCACAACTAATGAAAAACTGTTTTTT.

The V and J genes are TRBV30 and TRBJ1-1, with D perhaps TRBD1 (6 bases). The CDR3 has 17 residues. Trimming shortened V by 3 bases and J by 8 bases, and 28 bases separated the two germline ends. Germline V gene sequence: CDR1 GTSNPN, CDR2 SVGIG (reference sequence). In nucleotides, the CDR3 is TGTGCCTGGAGACACGGGGGGGGCCGATACGGGACCTCCGAAGCTTTCTTT. It codes for CAWRHGGGRYGTSEAFF.

The chain employs TRBV9 and TRBJ1-5; TRBD1 aligns across 8 bases. J gave up 4 bases and V 2 bases, and 5 bases lay outside the gene matches. From germline, CDR1 is SGDLS and CDR2 YYNGEE. This CDR3 region has 15 residues. As DNA, the CDR3 is TGTGCCAGCAGCGTGACAGGGGCCAATAATCAGCCCCAGCATTTT. Protein: CASSVTGANNQPQHF.

V and J are TRBV5-1 and TRBJ2-3, with 7 bases that match TRBD1. J lost 4 bases, V lost 4 bases, and 12 bases had no gene match. CDR1 and CDR2 from the germline V gene are SGHRS and YFSETQ. The CDR3 consists of 16 residues. The CDR3 DNA is TGCGCCAGCAGCCGGACGGGACAGTCAATCGCAGATACGCAGTATTTT. It encodes CASSRTGQSIADTQYF. The full variable domain, in which reference TRBV5-1 and TRBJ2-3 provide the parts outside the CDR3, is KAGVTQTPRYLIKTRGQQVTLSCSPISGHRSVSWYQQTPGQGLQFLFEYFSETQRNKGNFPGRFSGRQFSNSRSEMNVSTLELGDSALYLCASSRTGQSIADTQYFGPGTRLTVL.

The chain has TRBV27 and TRBJ1-6, with a tentative D call TRBD1 (5 bases). The CDR3 is made up of 18 amino acids. The germline V gene encodes CDR1 MNHEY and CDR2 SMNVEV (reference sequence). Trimming left V 6 bases short and J 7 bases short, with 25 bases between. CDR3 sequence reads: CASRNQGSFLSPNSPLHF. CDR3 DNA: TGTGCCAGCAGAAATCAGGGTTCGTTCTTGAGCCCCAATTCACCCCTCCACTTT.

The sample holds many counts of this clone. The chain is built from TRBV29-1 and TRBJ1-1, with a weak D call TRBD1 (5 bases). Trimming pared 3 bases from V and 10 bases from J, leaving 12 bases between. The CDR3 spans 11 residues. Germline V gives CDR1 SQVTM, CDR2 ANQGSEA. CDR3 nucleotide sequence: TGCAGCGTTGATGGGGACCTTGGAGCTTTCTTT. Protein product: CSVDGDLGAFF.

J is TRBJ1-2 and V is TRBV10-3, with D uncertain. The V end was cut by 4 bases, the J end by 9 bases, with 9 bases between. The CDR3 spans 11 residues. Germline V gene lookup returns CDR1 ENHRY and CDR2 SYGVKD. The CDR3, as DNA: TGTGCCATCAGTGCGGGTGTCAGCTACACCTTC. Translated: CAISAGVSYTF.

The chain joins TRBV18 to TRBJ2-3, with D possibly TRBD2 on 5 matching bases. The germline V gene has CDR1 KGHSH and CDR2 LQKENI. Trimming left V 5 bases short and J 5 bases short, with 14 bases between. The CDR3 spans 14 residues. For the CDR3, the DNA is TGTGCCAGCTCAGCCCACCCAGAGGGAGATACGCAGTATTTT. It specifies CASSAHPEGDTQYF.

CDR3 nucleotide sequence: TGTGCCACCAGCAACCCCGTGGACTATGGCTACACCTTC. This codes for CATSNPVDYGYTF. This chain joins TRBV15 and TRBJ1-2; D uncertain. The germline CDR1 and CDR2 sequences are LNHNV and YYDKDF (reference sequence). Trimming cost V 4 bases and J 3 bases, with 9 bases left between them. CDR3 length: 13 amino acids.

As to this clone: The same CDR3 arises from other DNA sequences in this sample as well. The chain has TRBV2 and TRBJ2-3; D is unresolved. Germline V gene sequence: CDR1 SNHLY, CDR2 FYNNEI. V lost 6 bases and J 6 bases, leaving 7 bases between the germline ends. The CDR3 consists of 11 residues. CDR3 sequence reads: CASSVGDTQYF. The CDR3 DNA reads as TGTGCCAGCAGCGTCGGCGATACGCAGTATTTT.

The CDR3 sequence is CASSQPGLGMNEQFF. The DNA of the CDR3 is TGTGCCAGCAGCCAACCGGGACTAGGAATGAATGAGCAGTTCTTC. The chain is built from TRBV6-2 or TRBV6-3 and TRBJ2-1; 8 nucleotides match TRBD2. Unmatched junction bases numbered 11, after V lost 6 bases and J lost 7 bases. CDR1 and CDR2 (germline): MNHEY, SVGEGT. There are 15 residues in the CDR3.

The chain couples TRBV19 to TRBJ2-7; maybe TRBD2 (6 bases). Trimming took off 5 bases at V and 0 bases at J, with 14 bases between the two ends. CDR3 length: 15 amino acids. Germline loops: CDR1 LNHDA, CDR2 SQIVND (reference sequence). The CDR3 DNA reads TGTGCCAGTAGTGCTCTACGCGGGACCTCCTACGAGCAGTACTTC. Amino acids: CASSALRGTSYEQYF.

The CDR3 DNA follows: TGTGCCAGTAGTCAACTAGCGGGAGGGACTTACAATGAGCAGTTCTTC. It specifies CASSQLAGGTYNEQFF. J is TRBJ2-1 and V is TRBV19; 13 bases agree with TRBD2. This CDR3 spans 16 amino acids. V shed 5 bases and J 4 bases; nucleotides not matched to a gene: 5. Germline lookup yields CDR1 LNHDA and CDR2 SQIVND (reference sequence). Combining the CDR3 with reference TRBV19 and TRBJ2-1 gives the whole variable domain DGGITQSPKYLFRKEGQNVTLSCEQNLNHDAMYWYRQDPGQGLRLIYYSQIVNDFQKGDIAEGYSVSREKKESFPLTVTSAQKNPTAFYLCASSQLAGGTYNEQFFGPGTRLTVL.

The chain couples TRBV19 to TRBJ1-2; a weak D match, TRBD1 (5 bases). This CDR3 has 15 residues. Trimming removed 10 bases at V and 7 bases at J, with 25 bases between. Germline lookup yields CDR1 LNHDA and CDR2 SQIVND (reference sequence). Here the CDR3 DNA reads TGTGCCACCTCCGACCAGGACACCCTGCTCCTTGGCTACACCTTC. Translation gives CATSDQDTLLLGYTF.

In its sample, this clone was seen once. The rearrangement links TRBV6-2 or TRBV6-3 to TRBJ1-5, with no clear D. V lost 0 bases, J lost 9 bases, and 9 bases lay in between. CDR3 size: 13 residues. Germline lookup yields CDR1 MNHEY and CDR2 SVGEGT. CDR3 coding DNA: TGTGCCAGCAGTTACTCGCCCCGGAGGCCCCAGCATTTT. This sequence encodes CASSYSPRRPQHF.

The chain uses TRBV6-5 and TRBJ2-5; unclear D gene. The V gene lost 0 bases and the J gene lost 1 base, with 6 bases spanning the gap. This CDR3 has 14 residues. The germline CDR1 and CDR2 sequences are MNHEY and SVGAGI. The CDR3 DNA is TGTGCCAGCAGTTACTCGAAGGTCCAAGAGACCCAGTACTTC. It encodes CASSYSKVQETQYF.

The V call is TRBV5-1, the J call TRBJ2-3; 7 bases align to TRBD1. This CDR3 spans 15 amino acids. The V segment lost 4 bases and the J segment 6 bases; nucleotides outside the gene matches: 11. Germline V lookup: CDR1 SGHRS, CDR2 YFSETQ. The CDR3 sequence is CASSPRQGITDTQYF. CDR3 nucleotide sequence: TGCGCCAGCAGCCCCCGACAGGGAATCACCGATACGCAGTATTTT.

The chain combines TRBV11-1 with TRBJ2-1; D is perhaps TRBD2 (6 bases). The CDR3 totals 15 residues. CDR1 and CDR2 (germline): SGHAT, FQDESV (reference sequence). V lost 3 bases, J lost 2 bases, and 11 bases lay in between. This chain's CDR3 is CASSFGPGAYNEQFF. In nucleotides, the CDR3 is TGTGCCAGCAGCTTTGGTCCGGGAGCCTACAATGAGCAGTTCTTC.

The chain has TRBV21-1 and TRBJ1-5. TRBV21-1 is a pseudogene segment. The CDR3 has 17 amino acids. CDR3 sequence reads: CASSKDEEGMWNQPQHF. CDR3 DNA sequence: TGTGCCAGCAGCAAAGATGAGGAGGGAATGTGGAATCAGCCCCAGCATTTT.

V is TRBV27 and J is TRBJ2-1; a weak D match, TRBD2 (5 bases). Germline CDR1 reads MNHEY; CDR2 reads SMNVEV (reference sequence). The CDR3 totals 13 residues. With 4 bases removed from V and 7 bases from J, the gap between germline ends came to 11 bases. DNA of the CDR3: TGTGCCAGCAGTTGGGCAGCGGTGAATGAGCAGTTCTTC. Protein product: CASSWAAVNEQFF.

The chain carries TRBV2 and TRBJ1-1; D ambiguous. Trimming took off 5 bases at V and 3 bases at J, with 10 bases between the two ends. CDR3 length: 13 amino acids. Germline V gives CDR1 SNHLY, CDR2 FYNNEI. The CDR3 here is CASSSTPDTEAFF. In nucleotides, the CDR3 is TGTGCCAGCAGTTCCACCCCGGACACTGAAGCTTTCTTT.

The chain is built from TRBV7-2 and TRBJ1-1; TRBD1 might be the D (6 bases). There are 14 residues in the CDR3. Germline-derived CDR1 and CDR2 are SGHTA and FQGNSA. With 5 bases removed from V and 3 bases from J, the gap between germline ends came to 13 bases. CDR3 sequence: CASSPQGTDTEAFF. DNA of the CDR3: TGTGCCAGCAGCCCCCAGGGGACCGACACTGAAGCTTTCTTT.